This TCR beta chain was recorded in a study of cytomegalovirus exposure and HLA in healthy donors. Points from the study as a whole: Overall, around 160 TCR beta chains were annotated as cytomegalovirus-associated. Among TCR sequences, most were rare, though some public TCRs appeared in many donors.

The PCR contained 60 Vbeta and 13 Jbeta primers. Assay used: immunoSEQ multiplex PCR; TCRdb lists only in-frame clones, some missing. The repertoire has 150,000 to 200,000 clones, 65% to 70% of them found once; the top ten carry around 4.3%. Trimming cost V 6 bases and J 2 bases; bases outside gene matches: 3. CDR1 MDHEN and CDR2 SYDVKM come from the germline V gene. This CDR3 has 15 amino acids. Comment on this clone: No antigen is known for it.

The material sequenced was PBMCs. This clonotype originated in a woman younger than 35 in good health and CMV-seropositive. The chain uses TRBV28 and TRBJ2-3, with 12 bases lining up with TRBD2. CDR3 coding DNA: TGTGCCAGCAGCCGACTAGCGGGAGACACAGATACGCAGTATTTT. Translated, it gives CASSRLAGDTDTQYF.